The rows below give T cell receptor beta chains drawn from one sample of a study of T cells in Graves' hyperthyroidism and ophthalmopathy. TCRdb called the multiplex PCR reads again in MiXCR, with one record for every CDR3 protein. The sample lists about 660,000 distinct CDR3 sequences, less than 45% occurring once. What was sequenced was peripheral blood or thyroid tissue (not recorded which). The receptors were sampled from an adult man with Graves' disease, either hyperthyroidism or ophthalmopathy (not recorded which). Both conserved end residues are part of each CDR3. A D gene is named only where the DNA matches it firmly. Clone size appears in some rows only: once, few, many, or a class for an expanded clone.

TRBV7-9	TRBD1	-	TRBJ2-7	CASSVRQGDAQPHEQYF	TGTGCCAGCAGCGTCCGACAGGGAGACGCTCAACCTCACGAGCAGTACTTC
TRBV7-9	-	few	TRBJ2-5	CASSLGGERSPQETQYF	TGTGCCAGCAGCTTAGGGGGGGAGCGGTCCCCGCAAGAGACCCAGTACTTC
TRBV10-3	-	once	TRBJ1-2	CAISERPSRGYTF	TGTGCCATCAGTGAGCGTCCCTCGAGAGGCTACACCTTC
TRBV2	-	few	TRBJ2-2	CASSEEGPGTGELFF	TGTGCCAGCAGTGAAGAGGGGCCGGGCACCGGGGAGCTGTTTTTT
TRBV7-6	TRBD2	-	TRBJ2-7	CASSLGGLQQIIPYEQYF	TGTGCCAGCAGCTTAGGGGGACTACAGCAGATAATTCCCTACGAGCAGTACTTC
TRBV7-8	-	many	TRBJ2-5	CASSFGLGRETQYF	TGTGCCAGCAGCTTCGGGTTAGGAAGGGAGACCCAGTACTTC
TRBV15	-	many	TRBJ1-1	CATSRDQDSYTEAFF	TGTGCCACCAGCAGAGATCAGGACAGCTACACTGAAGCTTTCTTT
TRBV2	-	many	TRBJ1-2	CASSEGKSYGYTF	TGTGCCAGCAGTGAGGGCAAGTCCTATGGCTACACCTTC
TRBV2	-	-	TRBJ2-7	CARGRYEQYF	TGTGCCCGCGGGCGGTACGAGCAGTACTTC
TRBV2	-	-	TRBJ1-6	CASSVGQAMNSPLHF	TGTGCCAGCAGTGTTGGGCAGGCGATGAATTCACCCCTCCACTTT
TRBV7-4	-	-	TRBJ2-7	CASSLSRGDGPGYEQYF	TGTGCCAGCAGCTTGAGCAGAGGGGACGGACCGGGGTACGAGCAGTACTTC
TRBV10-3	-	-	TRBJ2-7	CAISERTTDRIKQYF	TGTGCCATCAGTGAGCGGACTACCGATCGAATTAAGCAGTACTTC
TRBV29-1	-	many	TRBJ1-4	CSVEWGNNEKLFF	TGCAGCGTTGAATGGGGAAATAATGAAAAACTGTTTTTT
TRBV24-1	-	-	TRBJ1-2	CATSDLDGQNYGYTF	TGTGCCACCAGTGATTTGGACGGTCAGAACTATGGCTACACCTTC
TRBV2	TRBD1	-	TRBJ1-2	CASSFSWTGTYGYTF	TGTGCCAGCAGTTTCAGTTGGACAGGCACCTATGGCTACACCTTC
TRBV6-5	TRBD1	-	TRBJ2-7	CASSRRQGQQYF	TGTGCCAGCAGTCGACGACAGGGGCAACAGTACTTC
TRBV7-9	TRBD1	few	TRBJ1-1	CASSLGTGIIPEAFF	TGTGCCAGCAGCTTAGGGACAGGGATCATACCTGAAGCTTTCTTT
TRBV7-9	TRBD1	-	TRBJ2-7	CASSAVLTGVVYEQYF	TGTGCCAGCAGCGCCGTACTGACAGGGGTTGTCTACGAGCAGTACTTC
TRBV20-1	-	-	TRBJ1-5	CSATRDSNQPQHF	TGCAGTGCTACCCGAGATAGCAATCAGCCCCAGCATTTT
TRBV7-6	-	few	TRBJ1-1	CASSPPGRGNTEAFF	TGTGCCAGCAGCCCTCCTGGGAGGGGGAACACTGAAGCTTTCTTT
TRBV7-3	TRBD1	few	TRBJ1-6	CASSPNRGREPLHF	TGTGCCAGCAGCCCTAACAGGGGGAGGGAACCCCTCCACTTT
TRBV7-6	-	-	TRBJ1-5	CASSFREGDQPQHF	TGTGCCAGCAGCTTCCGGGAGGGCGATCAGCCCCAGCATTTT
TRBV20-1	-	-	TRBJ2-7	CSATPSSYEQYF	TGCAGTGCTACTCCGAGCTCCTACGAGCAGTACTTC